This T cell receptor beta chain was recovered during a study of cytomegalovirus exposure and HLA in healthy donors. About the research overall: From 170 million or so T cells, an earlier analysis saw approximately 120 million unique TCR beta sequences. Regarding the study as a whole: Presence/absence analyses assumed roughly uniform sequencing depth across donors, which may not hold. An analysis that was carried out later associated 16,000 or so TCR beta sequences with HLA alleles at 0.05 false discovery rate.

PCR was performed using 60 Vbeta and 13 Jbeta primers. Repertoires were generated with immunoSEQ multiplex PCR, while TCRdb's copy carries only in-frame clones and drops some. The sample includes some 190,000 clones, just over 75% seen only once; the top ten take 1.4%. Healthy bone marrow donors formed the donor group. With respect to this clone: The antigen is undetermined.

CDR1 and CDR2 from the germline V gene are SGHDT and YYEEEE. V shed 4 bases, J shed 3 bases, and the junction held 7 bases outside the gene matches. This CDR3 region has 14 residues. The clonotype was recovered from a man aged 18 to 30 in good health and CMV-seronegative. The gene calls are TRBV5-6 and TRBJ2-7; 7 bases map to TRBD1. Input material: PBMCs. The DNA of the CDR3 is TGTGCCAGCAGCCAGGACAGGAAATTCTACGAGCAGTACTTC. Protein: CASSQDRKFYEQYF. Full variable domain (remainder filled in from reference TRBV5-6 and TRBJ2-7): DAGVTQSPTHLIKTRGQQVTLRCSPKSGHDTVSWYQQALGQGPQFIFQYYEEEERQRGNFPDRFSGHQFPNYSSELNVNALLLGDSALYLCASSQDRKFYEQYFGPGTRLTVT.